This T cell receptor beta chain was sequenced during a study of blood T cell repertoires in COVID-19. Study information: Nucleic acid was either cDNA or gDNA, and it came from T cells, B-cell-depleted T cells, or PBMCs.

Profiling relied on immunoSEQ multiplex PCR, and the TCRdb table lists in-frame clones only, not all of them. The sample records around 100,000 clones, 85% to 90% being singletons. V was pared by 2 bases and J by 7 bases, with 10 bases of the junction left unmatched. CDR1 is MNHEY, CDR2 SVGAGI, per germline. This CDR3 spans 15 amino acids. The sequence derives from a human donor in a cohort sampled during active COVID-19. Sequencing was carried out using peripheral blood. This chain links TRBV6-5 with TRBJ1-1; TRBD1 matches at 7 bases. The CDR3 coding sequence is TGTGCCAGCAGTTACGGGTGGACAGGCAATGATGAAGCTTTCTTT. Residues: CASSYGWTGNDEAFF.